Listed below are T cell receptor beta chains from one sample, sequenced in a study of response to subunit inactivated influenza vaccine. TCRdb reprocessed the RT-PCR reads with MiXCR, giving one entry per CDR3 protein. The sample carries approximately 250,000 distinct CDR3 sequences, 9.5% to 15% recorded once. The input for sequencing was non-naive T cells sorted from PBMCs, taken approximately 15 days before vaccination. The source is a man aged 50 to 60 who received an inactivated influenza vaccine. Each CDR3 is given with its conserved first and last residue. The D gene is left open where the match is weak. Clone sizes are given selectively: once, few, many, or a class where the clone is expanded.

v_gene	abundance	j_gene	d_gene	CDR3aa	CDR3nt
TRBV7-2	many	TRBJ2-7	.	CASSKSAYEQYF	TGTGCCAGCAGCAAGTCGGCCTACGAGCAGTACTTC
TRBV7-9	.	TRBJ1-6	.	CASRDFGNSPLHF	TGTGCCAGCAGAGACTTCGGGAATTCACCCCTCCACTTT
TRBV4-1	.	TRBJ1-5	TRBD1	CASSQEQGASRYQPQHF	TGCGCCAGCAGCCAAGAACAGGGGGCTTCGCGTTATCAGCCCCAGCATTTT
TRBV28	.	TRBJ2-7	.	CASSPTPWGTTISYEQYF	TGTGCCAGCAGCCCAACGCCATGGGGGACCACCATCTCCTACGAGCAGTACTTC
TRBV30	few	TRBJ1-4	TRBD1	CAWSVGSTGGLLFF	TGTGCCTGGAGTGTGGGTTCGACAGGGGGATTACTGTTTTTT
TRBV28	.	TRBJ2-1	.	CASSPTGGRRNEQFF	TGTGCCAGCAGTCCGACAGGCGGGCGCCGGAATGAGCAGTTCTTC
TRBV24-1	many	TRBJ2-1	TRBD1	CATSDTKNRGLVYEQFF	TGTGCCACCAGTGACACGAAAAACAGGGGGCTGGTCTATGAGCAGTTCTTC
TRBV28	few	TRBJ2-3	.	CASSFQGGTDTQYF	TGTGCCAGCAGTTTTCAGGGAGGCACAGATACGCAGTATTTT
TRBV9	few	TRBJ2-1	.	CASSRRNYNEQFF	TGTGCCAGCAGCCGACGTAATTACAATGAGCAGTTCTTC
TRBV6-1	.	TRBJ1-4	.	CASRSRTAKVNMGNEKLFF	TGTGCCAGCAGATCAAGGACAGCAAAAGTAAATATGGGTAATGAAAAACTGTTTTTT
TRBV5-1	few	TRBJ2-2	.	CASSIGQFSTGELFF	TGCGCCAGCAGCATCGGACAGTTTAGCACCGGGGAGCTGTTTTTT
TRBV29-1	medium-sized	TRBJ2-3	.	CSVELVADTQYF	TGCAGCGTTGAACTAGTCGCAGATACGCAGTATTTT
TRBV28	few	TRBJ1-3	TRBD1	CASRIMTGLPSGNTIYF	TGTGCCAGCAGGATAATGACAGGGCTCCCTTCTGGAAACACCATATATTTT
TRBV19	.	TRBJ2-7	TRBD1	CASSSDRGSEQYF	TGTGCCAGTAGTTCTGACAGGGGGAGCGAGCAGTACTTC
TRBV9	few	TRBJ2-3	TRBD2	CASSGGTSGRTDTQYF	TGTGCCAGCAGCGGCGGGACTAGCGGGAGGACAGATACGCAGTATTTT
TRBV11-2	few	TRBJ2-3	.	CASSSYRPGTSTDTQYF	TGTGCCAGCAGCTCCTACCGCCCGGGGACTAGCACAGATACGCAGTATTTT
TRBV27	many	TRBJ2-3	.	CASSPGAGRQTQGTQYF	TGTGCCAGCAGTCCGGGCGCAGGGAGACAGACCCAGGGCACGCAGTATTTT
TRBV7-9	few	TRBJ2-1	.	CASAGGTRASYNEQFF	TGTGCCAGCGCAGGGGGGACCCGCGCCTCCTACAATGAGCAGTTCTTC
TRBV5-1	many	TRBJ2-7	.	CASVEGPASYEQYF	TGCGCCAGCGTCGAGGGTCCTGCCTCCTACGAGCAGTACTTC
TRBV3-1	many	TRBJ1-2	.	CASSQPQGTSGYTF	TGTGCCAGCAGCCAACCACAGGGCACAAGTGGCTACACCTTC
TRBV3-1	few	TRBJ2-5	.	CASSQLSETQYF	TGTGCCAGCAGCCAATTGTCAGAGACCCAGTACTTC
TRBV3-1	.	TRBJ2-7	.	CASSQDTGSYYEQYF	TGTGCCAGCAGCCAAGATACAGGGAGCTACTACGAGCAGTACTTC
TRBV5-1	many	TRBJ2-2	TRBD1	CASSYGTGNTGELFF	TGCGCCAGCAGCTACGGGACAGGCAACACCGGGGAGCTGTTTTTT
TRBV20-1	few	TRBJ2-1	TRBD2	CSAMRTSGRYNEQFF	TGCAGTGCTATGCGGACTAGCGGGAGGTACAATGAGCAGTTCTTC
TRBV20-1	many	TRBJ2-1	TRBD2	CSASGGANNEQFF	TGCAGTGCTAGCGGGGGGGCAAACAATGAGCAGTTCTTC
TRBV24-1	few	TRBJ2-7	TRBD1	CATSDPGQGYEQYF	TGTGCCACCAGTGACCCGGGACAGGGTTACGAGCAGTACTTC
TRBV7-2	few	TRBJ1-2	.	CASSGRDNYGYTF	TGTGCCAGCAGCGGAAGGGATAACTATGGCTACACCTTC
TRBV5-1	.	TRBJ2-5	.	CASSFSVPQETQYF	TGCGCCAGCAGCTTTAGCGTACCCCAAGAGACCCAGTACTTC
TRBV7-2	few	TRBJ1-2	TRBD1	CASSTRTGGEYGYTF	TGTGCCAGCAGCACCAGGACAGGGGGAGAGTATGGCTACACCTTC
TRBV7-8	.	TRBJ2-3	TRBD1	CASSPRDRAGTDTQYF	TGTGCCAGCAGCCCCCGGGACAGGGCTGGCACAGATACGCAGTATTTT
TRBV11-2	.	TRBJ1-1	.	CASSAARELTEAFF	TGTGCCAGCAGCGCCGCAAGGGAGCTCACTGAAGCTTTCTTT
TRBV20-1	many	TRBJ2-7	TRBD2	CSATLAGAYEQYF	TGCAGTGCGACACTAGCGGGAGCCTACGAGCAGTACTTC
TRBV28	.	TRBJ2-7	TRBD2	CASSFLELAGEYEQYF	TGTGCCAGCAGTTTTCTTGAGCTAGCGGGAGAGTACGAGCAGTACTTC
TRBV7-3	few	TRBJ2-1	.	CASSPTAGFYNEQFF	TGTGCCAGCAGCCCCACGGCAGGGTTCTACAATGAGCAGTTCTTC
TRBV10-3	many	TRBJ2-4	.	CAISPRGTRGKNIQYF	TGTGCCATCAGCCCCAGGGGCACTCGGGGCAAAAACATTCAGTACTTC
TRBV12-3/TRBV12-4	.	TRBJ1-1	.	CASSRHTVNTEAFF	TGTGCCAGCAGTCGCCATACAGTGAACACTGAAGCTTTCTTT
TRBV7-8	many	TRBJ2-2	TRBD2	CASSLSSGIVGGELFF	TGTGCCAGCAGCTTGAGTAGCGGGATCGTGGGCGGGGAGCTGTTTTTT
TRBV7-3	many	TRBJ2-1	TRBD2	CASSLTRGVEQFF	TGTGCCAGCAGCCTAACCCGGGGGGTTGAGCAGTTCTTC
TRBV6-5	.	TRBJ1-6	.	CASSYSTGGGSPLHF	TGTGCCAGCAGTTACTCGACTGGGGGGGGTTCACCCCTCCACTTT
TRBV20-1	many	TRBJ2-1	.	CSASIDDEQFF	TGCAGTGCTAGTATAGACGATGAGCAGTTCTTC
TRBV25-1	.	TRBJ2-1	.	CASSRGGDNEQFF	TGTGCCAGCAGTAGGGGCGGGGATAATGAGCAGTTCTTC
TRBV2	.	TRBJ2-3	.	CTFCAGSGGWSTDTQYF	TGTACCTTCTGCGCTGGCTCCGGGGGCTGGAGCACAGATACGCAGTATTTT
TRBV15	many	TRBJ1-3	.	CATSRDNSGNTIYF	TGTGCCACCAGCAGAGACAACTCTGGAAACACCATATATTTT
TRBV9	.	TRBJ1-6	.	CASSVSDSPLHF	TGTGCCAGCAGCGTAAGCGATTCACCCCTCCACTTT
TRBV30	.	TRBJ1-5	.	CAWSPRDGAYFSNQPQHF	TGTGCCTGGAGTCCAAGGGACGGAGCCTACTTTAGCAATCAGCCCCAGCATTTT
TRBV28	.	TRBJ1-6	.	CASTLRGYTTSPLHF	TGTGCCAGCACCCTTCGGGGGTATACGACTTCACCCCTCCACTTT
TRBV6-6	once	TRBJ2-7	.	CASGYYEQYF	TGTGCCAGCGGCTACTACGAGCAGTACTTC
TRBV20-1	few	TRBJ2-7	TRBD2	CSARDSSGRYEQYF	TGCAGTGCTAGAGATTCTAGCGGGCGCTACGAGCAGTACTTC
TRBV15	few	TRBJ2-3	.	CATSREYTQYF	TGTGCCACCAGCAGAGAGTATACGCAGTATTTT
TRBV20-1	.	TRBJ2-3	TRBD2	CSELAGGTDTQYF	TGCAGTGAGTTAGCGGGGGGCACAGATACGCAGTATTTT
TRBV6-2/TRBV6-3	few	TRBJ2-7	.	CASSWVEFYEQYF	TGTGCCAGCAGTTGGGTGGAGTTCTACGAGCAGTACTTC
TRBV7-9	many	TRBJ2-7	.	CASSLVGEEQYF	TGTGCCAGCAGCTTAGTTGGGGAAGAGCAGTACTTC